The 22 T cell receptor beta chains given below trace back to one sample, sequenced in a study of tumor and adjacent non-tumor tissue in lung cancer. This sample's RNA came from whole unsorted tissue. TCRbeta libraries were built with three rounds of nested PCR, modified from ARM-PCR. TCRdb re-analysed the multiplex PCR reads in MiXCR, keeping a single row per CDR3 protein. The sample shows fewer than 130,000 distinct CDR3 sequences, about 80% of them seen only once. The specimen sequenced was lung tumor tissue. These receptors all stem from a man aged 65 to 79 with non-small cell lung cancer.

V is TRBV20-1 and J is TRBJ2-3; D gene uncertain. Germline assignment: CDR1 DFQATT and CDR2 SNEGSKA (reference sequence). Between the trimmed V and J ends, which lost 3 bases and 5 bases, there was a span of 12 bases. The CDR3 spans 13 residues. This CDR3 reads CSARSGLLDTQYF. In DNA form, the CDR3 reads TGCAGTGCTAGGTCGGGTCTATTAGATACGCAGTATTTT.

Remarks on this clonotype: Because the CDR3 is missing its conserved closing phenylalanine or tryptophan, this is likely a read error. The rearrangement joins TRBV29-1 to TRBJ1-2; possibly TRBD1 for D (5 bases). This CDR3 has 13 residues. Per germline, CDR1 SQVTM and CDR2 ANQGSEA. In nucleotides, the CDR3 is TGCAGCGCTGTGTCACAGGCTAACTATAGCTACACCCTC. Its protein product is CSAVSQANYSYTL.

Worth noting for this clonotype: The conserved phenylalanine or tryptophan normally closing the CDR3 is absent here, so this likely arose from a read error. The rearrangement joins TRBV11-3 to TRBJ1-2; D not resolved. The CDR3 length is 15 residues. Germline-derived CDR1 and CDR2 are SGHNT and YENEEA. As DNA, the CDR3 is TGTGCCAGCAGCTTAGAACAAGGACGGACCTATGACTACACCTTA. It yields the protein CASSLEQGRTYDYTL.

This clonotype was counted once. V gene TRBV6-2 or TRBV6-3 combines with J gene TRBJ2-1; 8 bases align to TRBD2. Trimming at V came to 5 bases and at J to 10 bases, leaving 13 bases not matched to a gene. The germline CDR1 and CDR2 sequences are MNHEY and SVGEGT. The CDR3 is made up of 15 amino acids. The CDR3 sequence: CASSMGLGNTKEQFF. CDR3 nucleotide sequence: TGTGCCAGCAGTATGGGACTAGGCAATACCAAAGAGCAGTTCTTC.

This rearrangement joins TRBV5-6 to TRBJ2-7, with TRBD2 matching 14 bases. This CDR3 region has 15 residues. Germline V CDR1 and CDR2: SGHDT, YYEEEE. V was pared by 9 bases and J by 2 bases, with 7 bases of the junction left unmatched. The chain's CDR3 is CAIILTSGRAYEQYF. Written as DNA, the CDR3 is TGTGCCATCATCTTGACTAGCGGGAGGGCCTACGAGCAGTACTTC.

The CDR3 DNA reads TGTGCCAGCAGTTTATGGAGAAGCTGGAGCAGTACAGATACGCAGTATTTT. Protein sequence: CASSLWRSWSSTDTQYF. The J gene is TRBJ2-3, the V gene TRBV28, with D hard to call. This CDR3 is built from 17 residues. Germline values: CDR1 MDHEN, CDR2 SYDVKM. Trimming left V 0 bases short and J 3 bases short, with 16 bases between.

Comment on this clonotype: This may stem from a read error, because a much larger clone lies one nucleotide away. The rearrangement links TRBV28 to TRBJ2-3; no reliable D call. CDR1 and CDR2 from the germline V gene are MDHEN and SYDVKM. The CDR3 length is 13 residues. Trimming removed 5 bases from V and 5 bases from J, with 11 bases in between. The CDR3 sequence: CASSTAVVDTQYF. CDR3 in DNA: TGTGCCAGCAGTACCGCAGTGGTAGATACGCAGTATTTT.

Worth noting for this clonotype: At one boundary the junction diverges from the germline segment, which might be a read error. The V gene is TRBV6-2 or TRBV6-3, the J gene TRBJ2-7; 9 bases align to TRBD2. CDR3 length: 16 amino acids. The germline V gene encodes CDR1 MNHEY and CDR2 SVGEGT. CDR3: CASTDDGSGRHHGQYF. The CDR3 nucleotides read TGTGCCAGCACCGACGACGGTAGCGGGAGACATCATGGGCAGTATTTC.

A remark on this clonotype: The junction departs from the called germline gene at one end, perhaps through a read error. CDR3 sequence: CTSSGMDREKTF. The CDR3 region has the DNA TGTACCAGCAGTGGTATGGACAGGGAGAAAACCTTC. The V call is TRBV6-1, the J call TRBJ1-2, with 8 bases matching TRBD1. There are 12 residues in the CDR3. Germline CDR1 and CDR2: MNHNS and SASEGT.

A word on this clonotype: The CDR3 end shows no conserved phenylalanine or tryptophan, and so a read error is likely. The DNA is left out, because the CDR3 cannot be placed on it with certainty; the CDR3 is given as TCRdb lists it. V usage is TRBV12-3 or TRBV12-4 and J usage is TRBJ2-7; TRBD2 is the table's D call and was not checked against the DNA. Both ends counted, the CDR3 spans 18 residues. CDR3 sequence reads: CASSFWGGREVGSYEQYL.

A remark on this clonotype: It may be a read error: a sequence one base away is much more abundant. The rearrangement links TRBV5-1 to TRBJ2-1; 7 bases are shared with TRBD2. CDR3 length: 15 amino acids. Germline V CDR1 and CDR2: SGHRS, YFSETQ. The CDR3 loop is CTSSYAGLGVGEQFF. Written as DNA, the CDR3 is TGCACCAGCAGCTATGCAGGACTAGGGGTCGGTGAGCAGTTCTTC.

As regards this clonotype: Germline and junction disagree at one end, which may indicate a read error. This chain joins TRBV5-4 and TRBJ2-1; maybe TRBD1 (5 bases). The CDR3 contains 15 residues. The germline CDR1 and CDR2 sequences are SGHNT and YYREEE (reference sequence). CDR3 nucleotide sequence: TGTGCCAACAGCTTTGTGGGCAGGGTGGGGAATGAGCAGTTCTTT. Translating gives CANSFVGRVGNEQFF.

On this clonotype: With a much larger clone just one base away, this may be a read error. This chain links TRBV6-6 with TRBJ1-1; 8 bases agree with TRBD1. The CDR3 covers 15 residues. After removal of 7 bases from V and 0 bases from J, the junction contained 7 bases not matched to a gene. Germline V lookup: CDR1 MNHNY, CDR2 SVGAGI (reference sequence). The CDR3 nucleotides read TGTGCCAGCATGAACAGGGGGTTTATGAACACTGAAGCTTTCTTT. Its translation: CASMNRGFMNTEAFF.

Comment on this clonotype: The conserved phenylalanine or tryptophan normally closing the CDR3 is absent here, so this likely arose from a read error. This rearrangement joins TRBV11-1 to TRBJ2-2; no clear D gene. This CDR3 comprises 12 residues. In germline, CDR1 is SGHAT, CDR2 FQDESV (reference sequence). The DNA for the CDR3 is TGTGCCAGCACCTTAGGCGGCAGGGAGCTGTTTTCT. Translated, it gives CASTLGGRELFS.

Regarding this clonotype: The CDR3 carries no conserved terminal phenylalanine or tryptophan, so it likely arises from a read error. In DNA, the CDR3 is TGCGCAAGCAGCAAAGGACCGCGAGTCAAAAACATTCAGTACTTG. Amino acid sequence: CASSKGPRVKNIQYL. The chain carries TRBV5-1 and TRBJ2-4, with D uncertain. The CDR3 loop spans 15 amino acids. The germline V gene has CDR1 SGHRS and CDR2 YFSETQ.

On this clonotype itself: Relative to the germline gene, one junction end is altered; a read error may explain this. This sequence joins TRBV11-2 and TRBJ1-1; maybe TRBD1 (6 bases). From germline, CDR1 is SGHAT and CDR2 FQNNGV. This CDR3 is 14 amino acids long. CDR3: CSCSLHRVLTGAFF. For the CDR3, the DNA is TGTTCCTGCAGCCTACACAGGGTTTTGACTGGAGCTTTCTTT.

Remarks on this clonotype: At one boundary the junction diverges from the germline segment, which might be a read error. This chain's CDR3 is CASYLPGTGMNIEAFF. CDR3 DNA: TGTGCCAGCTACCTGCCCGGGACAGGGATGAACATTGAAGCTTTCTTT. The chain carries TRBV5-6 and TRBJ1-1; 9 bases align to TRBD1. CDR3 length: 16 residues. Germline-derived CDR1 and CDR2 are SGHDT and YYEEEE.

The gene calls are TRBV4-3 and TRBJ2-5, with a possible D match to TRBD2 (5 bases). Germline CDR1 reads LGHNA; CDR2 reads YSLEER. The ends were cut back, 1 base at V and 0 bases at J, with 12 bases in the middle. The CDR3 has 16 amino acids. The CDR3: CASSQAGGVDQETQYF. In DNA form, the CDR3 reads TGCGCCAGCAGCCAAGCCGGAGGAGTGGACCAAGAGACCCAGTACTTC.

Details on this clonotype: Germline and junction disagree at one end, which may indicate a read error. The CDR3 loop is CASSTNPSREIQYF. The CDR3 DNA is TGTGCCAGCAGTACAAACCCAAGCCGTGAGATCCAGTACTTC. This chain uses TRBV6-2 or TRBV6-3 with TRBJ2-5; D unresolved. Germline CDR1 and CDR2: MNHEY and SVGEGT. CDR3 length: 14 residues.

About this clonotype: A much larger clone differs from this one at a single base, so this may be a read error. This chain uses TRBV20-1 with TRBJ1-5; perhaps TRBD1 as D (6 bases). With 7 bases removed from V and 7 bases from J, the gap between germline ends came to 20 bases. The CDR3 has 14 residues. Looked up from germline, CDR1 is DFQATT and CDR2 is SNEGSKA (reference sequence). This chain's CDR3 is CSVNGLTGAQPQHF. In DNA form, the CDR3 reads TGCAGTGTTAATGGGCTAACGGGGGCCCAGCCCCAGCATTTT.

The chain joins TRBV5-6 to TRBJ1-2; TRBD1 is a possible D gene (6 bases). V was pared by 1 base and J by 7 bases, with 14 bases between. The germline CDR1 and CDR2 sequences are SGHDT and YYEEEE. The length of the CDR3 is 14 residues. The CDR3 region has the DNA TGTGCCAGCAGCTTGATCGGACAGCGAGGTGGCTACACCTTC. It yields the protein CASSLIGQRGGYTF.

The V gene is TRBV11-3, the J gene TRBJ2-4, with TRBD2 identical over 8 bases. CDR1 is SGHNT and CDR2 is YENEEA in the germline V gene. This CDR3 contains 15 residues. J lost 3 bases, V lost 9 bases, and 10 bases had no gene match. The CDR3 bases are TGTGCCAGTAGCCCGGGGGGGGATGTCAAAAACATTCAGTACTTC. Its protein product is CASSPGGDVKNIQYF.